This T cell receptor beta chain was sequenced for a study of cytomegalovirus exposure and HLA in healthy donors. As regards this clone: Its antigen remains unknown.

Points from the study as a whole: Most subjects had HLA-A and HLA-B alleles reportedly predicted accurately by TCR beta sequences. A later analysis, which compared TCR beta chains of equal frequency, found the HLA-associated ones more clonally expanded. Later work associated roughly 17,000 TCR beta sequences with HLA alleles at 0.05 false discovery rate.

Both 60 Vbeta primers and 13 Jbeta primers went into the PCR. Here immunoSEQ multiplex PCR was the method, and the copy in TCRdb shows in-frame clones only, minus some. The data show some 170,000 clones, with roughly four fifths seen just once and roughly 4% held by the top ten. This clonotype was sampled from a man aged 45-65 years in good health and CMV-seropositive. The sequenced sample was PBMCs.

The DNA of the CDR3 is TGTGCCAGCAGCCAGCCCGGGAGGGTTGGGGACGAGCAGTACTTC. This codes for CASSQPGRVGDEQYF. This chain uses TRBV14 with TRBJ2-7; TRBD2 aligns across 8 bases. The CDR3 consists of 15 residues. V shed 3 bases and J 5 bases; nucleotides not matched to a gene: 9. Germline V gives CDR1 SGHDN, CDR2 FVKESK.